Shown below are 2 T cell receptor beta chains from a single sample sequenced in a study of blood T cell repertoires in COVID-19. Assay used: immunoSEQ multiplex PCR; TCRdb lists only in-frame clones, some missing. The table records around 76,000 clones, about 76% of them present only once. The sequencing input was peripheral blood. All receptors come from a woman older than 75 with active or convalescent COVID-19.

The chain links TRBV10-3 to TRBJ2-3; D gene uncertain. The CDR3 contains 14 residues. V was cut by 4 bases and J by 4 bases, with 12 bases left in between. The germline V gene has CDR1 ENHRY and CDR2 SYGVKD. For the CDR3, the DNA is TGTGCCATCAGTGGCCCGGCGAGGTCAGATACGCAGTATTTT. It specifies CAISGPARSDTQYF.

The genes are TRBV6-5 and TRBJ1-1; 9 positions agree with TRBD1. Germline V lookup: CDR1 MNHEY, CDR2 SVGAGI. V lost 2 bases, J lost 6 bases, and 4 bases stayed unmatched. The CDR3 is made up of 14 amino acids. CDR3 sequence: CASSYDTGGPEAFF. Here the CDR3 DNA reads TGTGCCAGCAGTTACGACACAGGGGGCCCTGAAGCTTTCTTT.